These 3 T cell receptor beta chains came from one sample sequenced in a study of beta chain features in type 1 diabetes (dated by TCRdb to the late 2010s). General findings and caveats noted by the study authors: A moderate but significant shortening of TCRB CDR3 length was observed in type 1 diabetes patients in all four CD4+ subsets.

The library was prepared using the immunoSEQ multiplex PCR assay. The High Capacity cDNA Reverse Transcription Kit was used to reverse transcribe all of the isolated RNA, meaning that expressed TCRB transcripts were what got sequenced. The immuneACCESS repertoire file appears here via TCRdb, limited to in-frame rearrangements. These files lack a portion of the clones; in checked studies, under half of the deficit traces to unresolved V genes, and the cause of the others is not known. Here the sample has about 340,000 clones; roughly a tenth occur a single time. The top ten clones comprise about 1% of the sample. The antigens these receptors bind are not known. The sequenced sample consisted of central memory CD4+ T cells from blood. The receptors come from a man aged 30-40 years with type 1 diabetes.

The genes are TRBV6-5 and TRBJ1-2; 7 bases align to TRBD1. Germline assignment: CDR1 MNHEY and CDR2 SVGAGI. With V trimmed by 0 bases and J by 6 bases, 4 bases remained unmatched. The CDR3 totals 14 residues. CDR3 coding DNA: TGTGCCAGCAGTTACTCAAACAGGGGCAATGGCTACACCTTC. Translating it yields CASSYSNRGNGYTF.

The J gene is TRBJ1-4, the V gene TRBV29-1; unclear D gene. Germline assignment: CDR1 SQVTM and CDR2 ANQGSEA. CDR3 length: 12 residues. V gave up 6 bases and J gave up 8 bases, with 13 bases separating them. CDR3 in amino acids: CSVSGGSEKLFF. The CDR3 DNA reads TGCAGCGTCTCAGGTGGATCCGAAAAACTGTTTTTT.

This chain joins TRBV18 and TRBJ2-7; 7 bases are shared with TRBD1. V lost 3 bases to trimming and J lost 2 bases; unmatched junction nucleotides: 4. From germline, CDR1 is KGHSH and CDR2 LQKENI. The CDR3 is 14 amino acids. In nucleotides, the CDR3 is TGTGCCAGCTCACCGAGACAGGGTCCCTACGAGCAGTACTTC. It encodes CASSPRQGPYEQYF.